This T cell receptor (beta chain) was captured by sequencing in a study of coeliac disease. About the research overall: Coeliac patients had newly diagnosed active disease, refractory type I disease, or gluten-free diet control. Whole-study findings and limits: Lower clonality than controls marked TRB and TRG repertoires from active celiac intraepithelial and lamina propria samples. Intraepithelial and lamina propria fractions were not highly pure. According to the authors, this method cannot detect gliadin-specific T cells in an unbiased way.

On this clone: Antigen: not known.

Trimming left V 0 bases short and J 6 bases short, with 15 bases between. The CDR3 consists of 16 residues. Germline-derived CDR1 and CDR2 are SGHRS and YFSETQ. Measured with immunoSEQ multiplex PCR; TCRdb has only the in-frame clones, and not every one. The table records under 4,500 clones, 50% to 65% of them present only once. The sequenced sample consisted of intraepithelial lymphocytes from the gut. The V and J genes are TRBV5-1 and TRBJ2-2, with a possible D match to TRBD2 (6 bases). The clonotype comes from a human donor with active celiac disease. Here the CDR3 reads CASSLAIAEGPGELFF. CDR3 DNA sequence: TGCGCCAGCAGCTTGGCCATAGCGGAGGGTCCCGGGGAGCTGTTTTTT.